This T cell receptor (beta chain) originates from a study of OX40 agonist ivuxolimab in advanced cancers. For context, the study as a whole: Ivuxolimab was an agonistic, fully human IgG2 monoclonal antibody directed against OX40 (CD134), a costimulatory receptor. Intravenous ivuxolimab was administered to patients every 2 weeks at six dose levels: 0.01, 0.1, 0.3, 1.5, 3 and 10 mg/kg. Of the 50 to 55 dose-escalation patients, hepatocellular carcinoma was present in about 20, melanoma in approximately 15, renal cell carcinoma in 9 and head and neck cancer in 9. The dose-escalation cohort was about 83% male with a mean age of about 60 years, ranging from roughly 23 to 90. Prior anti-PD-1, anti-PD-L1 or anti-CTLA-4 therapy was permitted, and checkpoint inhibitors had been received by less than 45% of dose-escalation patients. Partial responses occurred in three dose-escalation patients: two with cutaneous melanoma and one with hepatocellular carcinoma. Peripheral TCRbeta sequencing was intended to test whether TCR sequence diversity was altered and clonal T-cell expansion was caused by ivuxolimab. The paper describes the monotherapy dose-escalation part (N of about 47 patients) of the phase I trial of ivuxolimab.

The paper's findings and limits, for the study overall: In the 0.1-3.0 mg/kg groups, partial responders had among the lowest normalized peripheral clonal expansion, particularly in CD8+ T cells. Low levels of normalized T-cell clonal expansion were also seen in some nonresponding patients. After ivuxolimab, more expanded clones were found on average in CD8+ T cells than in CD4+ T cells. Which antigens the clonally expanded peripheral T cells were specific for was not determined. At doses of 0.1 to 3.0 mg/kg, clonal expansion of both CD4+ and CD8+ T cells in blood was seen between baseline and week 6.

Relative to germline, V is missing 6 bases and J is missing 7 bases, with 8 bases of the junction outside any gene match. From the cysteine through the phenylalanine, the CDR3 covers 15 amino acids. Here the CDR3 DNA is all that survives: 45 bases in frame from base 1. CDR1 and CDR2, looked up from the germline V gene, are SGHAT and FQNNGV. The trial excluded patients who had a history of autoimmune disease or who were on systemic immunosuppression. In every dose cohort, peripheral blood was drawn for TCR sequencing at baseline, cycle 4 day 1, and cycle 7 day 1. The samples were taken from a phase I, first-in-human, multicenter, open-label dose-escalation trial of ivuxolimab. Adults with locally advanced or metastatic melanoma, renal cell carcinoma, hepatocellular carcinoma or head and neck squamous cell carcinoma were enrolled in the trial. CD4+ and CD8+ T cells were sorted separately from peripheral blood before TCR sequencing.

To sequence the TCRbeta CDR3 region, genomic DNA was isolated from the sorted cells. The immunoSEQ Assay was used for sequencing of TCRbeta CDR3 regions. TCRdb obtained this table from immuneACCESS and retained in-frame rearrangements with V and J assigned. These tables miss some clones; where compared with another copy, unresolved V genes account for less than half of the shortfall, and the remainder is unexplained. The sample data list about 150,000 clones, and about 92% of these were observed just once. The leading ten clones occupy more than 1% of the sample. As regards this clone: What this receptor recognizes is not known. The input lacks base qualities; no much larger clone sits a single base away.

Material: CD4+ or CD8+ T cells sorted from blood, obtained in a trial of the OX40 agonist ivuxolimab. The clonotype originates from an adult with an advanced solid tumor such as melanoma, head and neck, liver or kidney cancer. This chain joins TRBV11-2 to TRBJ1-4; 10 of the junction bases match TRBD1. In nucleotide form, the sequence is TGTGCCAGCAGGACCACCGGGACAGGGGTTGAAAAACTGTTTTTT. Its protein reads: CASRTTGTGVEKLFF.